The present entry profiles one T cell receptor beta chain with its context. The sample originates from a study of OX40 agonist ivuxolimab in advanced cancers. About the study: Therapy given before enrollment (anti-PD-1, anti-PD-L1 or anti-CTLA-4) was allowed, and 40% to 45% had some.

Some clones are missing from TCRdb's copy, which holds only in-frame ones; the method was immunoSEQ multiplex PCR. The profile shows 40,000 to 65,000 clones, approximately 90% of them singletons. This CDR3 has 13 amino acids. With 8 bases removed from V and 5 bases from J, the gap between germline ends came to 15 bases. Per the germline V gene, CDR1 is SNHLY and CDR2 is FYNNEI. The clonotype originates from an adult with an advanced solid tumor such as melanoma, head and neck, liver or kidney cancer. The J gene is TRBJ1-1, the V gene TRBV2; no firm D call. The material was CD4+ or CD8+ T cells sorted from blood, obtained in a trial of the OX40 agonist ivuxolimab. CDR3 nucleotides: TGTGCCAGCGCCGGGCCCCAGGAGACTGAAGCTTTCTTT. Translated: CASAGPQETEAFF.